Detailed here is one T cell receptor (beta chain). Additional DNA sequences in this sample encode the identical CDR3. The sample comes from a study of shared clonotypes between healthy human individuals. Looked up from germline, CDR1 is SQVTM and CDR2 is ANQGSEA. Trimming took 4 bases from V and 0 from J, leaving 9 bases between them. This CDR3 comprises 13 residues. Method: immunoSEQ multiplex PCR; TCRdb's copy keeps in-frame clones and lacks some. The table has 2 million to 2.5 million clones, roughly 92% seen once. The receptor's source is a man between 18 and 35 years old in good health. Some clones in this sample may be carry-over from other donors' samples. The sample taken for sequencing was naive CD4+ T cells from PBMCs. Subset reported: CD45RA+ positively selected. The chain employs TRBV29-1 and TRBJ1-1; possible D gene TRBD1, 5 bases. The CDR3 DNA is TGCAGCGTTGGGGGGTTGATGAACACTGAAGCTTTCTTT. This encodes CSVGGLMNTEAFF.